This T cell receptor beta chain is from a study of a mutant IDH1 vaccine in newly diagnosed glioma. About the research overall: Patients were given eight vaccinations, scheduled in weeks 1, 3, 5, 7, 11, 15, 19 and 23. Onset of vaccination occurred 4-6 weeks following radiotherapy alone, or with temozolomide cycles. Therapy received beforehand was radiotherapy, temozolomide, or both, with most patients given both.

The germline V gene encodes CDR1 SEHNR and CDR2 FQNEAQ (reference sequence). CDR3 length equals 15 residues. The V end was cut by 2 bases, the J end by 6 bases, with 14 bases between. Time point in this sample: week 5, during vaccination. Each vaccine dose was 300 ug of mutant IDH1 20-mer peptide, with topical imiquimod. Patients carried new grade 3 or 4 IDH1-mutant astrocytomas lacking nuclear ATRX. Notes on this clone: What it binds is unknown.

TCRdb's copy holds only in-frame clones and misses some; the assay was immunoSEQ multiplex PCR. The data show 30,000 to 40,000 clones, roughly 80% seen once. The chain joins TRBV7-9 to TRBJ2-1, with D possibly TRBD1 on 6 matching bases. The sequencing here drew on PBMCs, taken from a glioma patient whose treatment included an IDH1 peptide vaccine. This sequence originates from a man in his thirties or forties with glioma. CDR3 bases: TGTGCCAGCAGCTTATATCAGGGGTCAACCAATGAGCAGTTCTTC. Its protein is CASSLYQGSTNEQFF. Together with reference TRBV7-9 and TRBJ2-1, the CDR3 gives the full variable domain: DTGVSQNPRHKITKRGQNVTFRCDPISEHNRLYWYRQTLGQGPEFLTYFQNEAQLEKSRLLSDRFSAERPKGSFSTLEIQRTEQGDSAMYLCASSLYQGSTNEQFFGPGTRLTVL.